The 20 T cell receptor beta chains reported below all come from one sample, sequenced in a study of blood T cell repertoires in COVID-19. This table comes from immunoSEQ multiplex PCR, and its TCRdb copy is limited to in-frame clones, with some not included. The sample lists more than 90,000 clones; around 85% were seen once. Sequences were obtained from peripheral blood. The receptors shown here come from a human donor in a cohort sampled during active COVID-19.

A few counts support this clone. The CDR3 DNA reads as TGTGCCAGCTCACAGGACAGGGCCGGGAATGAGCAGTTCTTC. Protein product: CASSQDRAGNEQFF. The gene calls are TRBV18 and TRBJ2-1, with 8 bases lining up with TRBD1. Germline-derived CDR1 and CDR2 are KGHSH and LQKENI. CDR3 length equals 14 residues. V shed 4 bases and J 7 bases; nucleotides not matched to a gene: 6.

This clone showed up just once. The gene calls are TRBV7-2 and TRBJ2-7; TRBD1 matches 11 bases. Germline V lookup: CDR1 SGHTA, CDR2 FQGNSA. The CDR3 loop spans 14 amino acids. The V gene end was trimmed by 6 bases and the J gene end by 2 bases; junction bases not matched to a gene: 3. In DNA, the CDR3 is TGTGCCAGCAGTTTGGGACAGGGGGCCTACGAGCAGTACTTC. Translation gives CASSLGQGAYEQYF.

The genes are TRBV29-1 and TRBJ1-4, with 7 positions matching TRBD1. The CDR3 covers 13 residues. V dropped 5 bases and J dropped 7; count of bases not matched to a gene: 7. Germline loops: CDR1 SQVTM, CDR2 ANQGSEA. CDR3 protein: CSVQGVSGEKLFF. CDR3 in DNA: TGCAGCGTTCAGGGGGTCTCGGGTGAAAAACTGTTTTTT.

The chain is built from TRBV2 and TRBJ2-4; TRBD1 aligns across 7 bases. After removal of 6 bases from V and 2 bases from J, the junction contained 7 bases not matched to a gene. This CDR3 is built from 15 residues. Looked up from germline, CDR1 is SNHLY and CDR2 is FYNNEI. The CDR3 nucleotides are TGTGCCAGCAGCCCGAGGGACAGCACCAAAAACATTCAGTACTTC. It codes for CASSPRDSTKNIQYF.

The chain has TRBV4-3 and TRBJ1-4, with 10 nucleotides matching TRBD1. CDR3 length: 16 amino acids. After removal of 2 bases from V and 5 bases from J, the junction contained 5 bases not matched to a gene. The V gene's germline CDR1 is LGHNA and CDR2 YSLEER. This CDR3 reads CASSQPPGQGNEKLFF. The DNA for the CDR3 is TGCGCCAGCAGCCAACCCCCGGGACAGGGGAATGAAAAACTGTTTTTT.

This chain's CDR3 is CASSTTRAEMETQYF. The CDR3 DNA follows: TGCGCCAGCAGCACAACTAGAGCGGAGATGGAAACGCAGTATTTT. This chain joins TRBV5-1 and TRBJ2-3; D is possibly TRBD2 (5 bases). Deletions cut 4 bases from V and 9 bases from J, with 21 bases between. Looked up from germline, CDR1 is SGHRS and CDR2 is YFSETQ. The CDR3 consists of 15 residues.

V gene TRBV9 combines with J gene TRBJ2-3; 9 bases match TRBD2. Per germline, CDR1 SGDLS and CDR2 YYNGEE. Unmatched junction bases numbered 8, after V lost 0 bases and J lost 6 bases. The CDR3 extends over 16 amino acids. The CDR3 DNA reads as TGTGCCAGCAGCGTAGCTCGTCTAGCGGGGCAGGATACGCAGTATTTT. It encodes CASSVARLAGQDTQYF.

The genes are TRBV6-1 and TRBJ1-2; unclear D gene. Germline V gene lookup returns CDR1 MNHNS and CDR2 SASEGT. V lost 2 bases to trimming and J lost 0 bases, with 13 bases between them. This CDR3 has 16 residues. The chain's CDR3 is CASSEYGGQANYGYTF. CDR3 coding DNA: TGTGCCAGCAGTGAATATGGCGGTCAAGCTAACTATGGCTACACCTTC.

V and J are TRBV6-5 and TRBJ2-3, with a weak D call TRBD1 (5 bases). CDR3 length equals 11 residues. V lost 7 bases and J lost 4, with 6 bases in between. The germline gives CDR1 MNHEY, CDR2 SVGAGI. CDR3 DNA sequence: TGTGCCAGCATGACAGCAGATACGCAGTATTTT. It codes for CASMTADTQYF.

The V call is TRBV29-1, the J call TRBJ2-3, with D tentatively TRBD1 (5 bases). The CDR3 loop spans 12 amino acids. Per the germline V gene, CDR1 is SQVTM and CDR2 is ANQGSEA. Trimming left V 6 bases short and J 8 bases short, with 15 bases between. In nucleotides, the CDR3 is TGCAGCGTCACCCCCGACAGAGCTACGCAGTATTTT. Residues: CSVTPDRATQYF.

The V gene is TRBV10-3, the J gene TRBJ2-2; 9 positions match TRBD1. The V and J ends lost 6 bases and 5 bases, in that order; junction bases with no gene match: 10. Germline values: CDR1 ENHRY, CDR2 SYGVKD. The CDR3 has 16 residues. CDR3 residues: CAISETGGGRTGELFF. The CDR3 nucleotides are TGTGCCATCAGCGAAACAGGGGGCGGAAGGACCGGGGAGCTGTTTTTT.

The DNA of the CDR3 is TGTGCCAGCAGTGGGAGCGTGGGGGGTCCATCGAACTCTGGGGCCAACGTCCTGACTTTC. Translated: CASSGSVGGPSNSGANVLTF. The rearrangement uses TRBV2 and TRBJ2-6; a possible D gene is TRBD2 (6 bases). The CDR3 extends over 20 amino acids. Trimming took 4 bases from V and 0 from J, leaving 22 bases between them. Per germline, CDR1 SNHLY and CDR2 FYNNEI.

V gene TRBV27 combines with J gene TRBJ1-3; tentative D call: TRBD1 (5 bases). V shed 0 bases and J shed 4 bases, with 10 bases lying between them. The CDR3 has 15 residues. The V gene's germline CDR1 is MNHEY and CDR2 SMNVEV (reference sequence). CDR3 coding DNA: TGTGCCAGCAGTTTATCAGGCAGGGTAGGAAACACCATATATTTT. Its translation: CASSLSGRVGNTIYF.

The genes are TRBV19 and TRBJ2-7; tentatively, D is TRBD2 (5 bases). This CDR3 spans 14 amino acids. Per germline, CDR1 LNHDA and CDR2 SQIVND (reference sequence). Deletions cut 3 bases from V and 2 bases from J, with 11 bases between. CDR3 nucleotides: TGTGCCAGTAGTATGGTGGGGAGCGCCTACGAGCAGTACTTC. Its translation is CASSMVGSAYEQYF.

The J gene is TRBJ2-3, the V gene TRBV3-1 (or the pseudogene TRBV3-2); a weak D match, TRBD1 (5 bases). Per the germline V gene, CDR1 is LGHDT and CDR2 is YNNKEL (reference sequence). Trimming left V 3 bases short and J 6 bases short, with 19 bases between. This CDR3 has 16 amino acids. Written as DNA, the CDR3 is TGTGCCAGCAGCCAGGTCGTGGGGCTGGCCTCGGATACGCAGTATTTT. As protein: CASSQVVGLASDTQYF.

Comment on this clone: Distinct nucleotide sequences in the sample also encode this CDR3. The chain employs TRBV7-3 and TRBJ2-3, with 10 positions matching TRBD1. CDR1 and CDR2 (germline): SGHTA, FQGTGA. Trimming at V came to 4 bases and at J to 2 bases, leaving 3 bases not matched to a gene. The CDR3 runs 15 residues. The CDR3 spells CASSSDRGLTDTQYF. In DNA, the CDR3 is TGTGCCAGCAGCTCAGACAGGGGGCTCACAGATACGCAGTATTTT.

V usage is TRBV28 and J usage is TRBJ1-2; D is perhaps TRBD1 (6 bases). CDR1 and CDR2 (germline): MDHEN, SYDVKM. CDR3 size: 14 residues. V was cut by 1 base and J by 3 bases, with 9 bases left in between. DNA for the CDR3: TGTGCCAGCAGTTTATCAGGGGACGACTATGGCTACACCTTC. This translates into CASSLSGDDYGYTF.

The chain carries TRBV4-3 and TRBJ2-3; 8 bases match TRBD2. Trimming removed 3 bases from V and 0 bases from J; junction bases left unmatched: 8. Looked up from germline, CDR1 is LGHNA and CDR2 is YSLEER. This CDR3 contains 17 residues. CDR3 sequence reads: CASSHVSSGPSTDTQYF. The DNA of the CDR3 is TGCGCCAGCAGCCACGTATCTAGCGGGCCTAGCACAGATACGCAGTATTTT.

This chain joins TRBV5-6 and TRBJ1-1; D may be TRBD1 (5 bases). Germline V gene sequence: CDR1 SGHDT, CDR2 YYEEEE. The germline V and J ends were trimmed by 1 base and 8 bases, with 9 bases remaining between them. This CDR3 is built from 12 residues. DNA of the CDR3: TGTGCCAGCAGCTTGACGCGGGGGGAAGCTTTCTTT. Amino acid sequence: CASSLTRGEAFF.

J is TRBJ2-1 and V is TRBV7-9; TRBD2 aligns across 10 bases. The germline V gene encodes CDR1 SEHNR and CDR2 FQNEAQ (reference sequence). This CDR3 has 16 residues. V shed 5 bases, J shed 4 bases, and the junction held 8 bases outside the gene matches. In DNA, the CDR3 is TGTGCCAGCAGCCCCCGCGGGACTAGCGTGTACAATGAGCAGTTCTTC. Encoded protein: CASSPRGTSVYNEQFF.